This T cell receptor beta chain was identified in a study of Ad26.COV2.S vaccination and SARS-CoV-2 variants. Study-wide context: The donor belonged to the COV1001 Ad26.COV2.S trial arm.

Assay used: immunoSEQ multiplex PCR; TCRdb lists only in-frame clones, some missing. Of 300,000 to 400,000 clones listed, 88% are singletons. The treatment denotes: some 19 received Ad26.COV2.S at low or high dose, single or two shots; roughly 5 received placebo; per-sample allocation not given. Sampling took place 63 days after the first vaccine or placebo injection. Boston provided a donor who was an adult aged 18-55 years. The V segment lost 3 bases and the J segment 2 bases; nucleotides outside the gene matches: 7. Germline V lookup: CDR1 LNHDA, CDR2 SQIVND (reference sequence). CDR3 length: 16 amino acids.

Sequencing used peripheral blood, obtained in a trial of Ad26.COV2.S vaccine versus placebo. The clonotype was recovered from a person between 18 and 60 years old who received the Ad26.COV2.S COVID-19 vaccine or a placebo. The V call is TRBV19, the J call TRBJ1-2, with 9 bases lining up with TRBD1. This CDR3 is CASSMSGQGLNYGYTF. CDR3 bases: TGTGCCAGTAGTATGTCAGGACAGGGGTTAAACTATGGCTACACCTTC.